This T cell receptor (beta chain) is from a study of blood T cells in healthy people across ages. For the study at large: When template switching was applied, about one barcoded beta molecule was captured per two T cells.

Then a second PCR, running about 6 to 12 cycles, was carried out with a sample-barcoded 5' primer and a J-beta primer mix. MiXCR, applied by TCRdb to the 5' RACE reads, yields one record per CDR3 protein. The table includes 1.5 million or so distinct CDR3 sequences, roughly two fifths detected once. This clonotype was observed a few times. This receptor was identified in a woman aged 18-30 years in good health. Sequencing was performed on blood.

Here the CDR3 DNA reads TGCAGTGCTAGTTTAGACAGGGGTACGCAGTATTTT. Translated: CSASLDRGTQYF. The chain couples TRBV20-1 to TRBJ2-3; 8 nucleotides line up with TRBD1. Germline-derived CDR1 and CDR2 are DFQATT and SNEGSKA (reference sequence). Trimming at V came to 3 bases and at J to 8 bases, leaving 4 bases not matched to a gene. CDR3 length: 12 amino acids.